These 10 T cell receptor beta chains came from one sample sequenced in a study of T cell repertoires in cytomegalovirus infection. Which antigens these TCRs recognize remains unknown. MiXCR, applied by TCRdb to the reads, yields one record per CDR3 protein. This sample yields some 590,000 distinct CDR3 sequences, of which 40% are seen a single time; about 48% belongs to the top ten. The sequencing used cultured PBMCs, collected from culture after CMV antigen stimulation. The receptors shown here come from a human donor in good health (CMV status not recorded). Some clones in this sample may be carry-over from other donors' samples.

This chain joins TRBV7-9 and TRBJ1-6; TRBD1 matches at 7 bases. V was clipped by 5 bases and J by 10 bases; unmatched bases: 5. The CDR3 extends over 13 amino acids. The germline V gene has CDR1 SEHNR and CDR2 FQNEAQ (reference sequence). Here the CDR3 reads CASSDLGGSPLHF. The CDR3 DNA sequence: TGTGCCAGCAGCGACCTAGGGGGCTCACCCCTCCACTTT.

The chain is built from TRBV5-1 and TRBJ2-5; D call uncertain. The CDR3 loop spans 14 amino acids. Trimming cost V 0 bases and J 9 bases, with 15 bases left between them. The germline V gene has CDR1 SGHRS and CDR2 YFSETQ. The CDR3, as DNA: TGCGCCAGCAGCTTGGCAGGCCTCGATGGGGCCCAGTACTTC. This sequence encodes CASSLAGLDGAQYF.

This clonotype has just a few counts. The gene calls are TRBV7-6 and TRBJ1-5; 8 bases fit TRBD1. J lost 8 bases, V lost 5 bases, and 8 bases had no gene match. There are 14 residues in the CDR3. The V gene's germline CDR1 is SGHVS and CDR2 FNYEAQ. This CDR3 is CASSRDRGHEPQHF. The CDR3 nucleotides are TGTGCCAGCAGCCGAGACAGGGGCCATGAGCCCCAGCATTTT.

The chain is built from TRBV7-2 and TRBJ1-1; D gene ambiguous. Between the trimmed V and J ends, which lost 1 base and 3 bases, there was a span of 9 bases. The CDR3 consists of 14 residues. Germline values: CDR1 SGHTA, CDR2 FQGNSA. The CDR3 spells CASSLVGWDTEAFF. DNA of the CDR3: TGTGCCAGCAGCTTAGTGGGGTGGGACACTGAAGCTTTCTTT.

V gene TRBV6-2 or TRBV6-3 combines with J gene TRBJ2-5; D is possibly TRBD1 or TRBD2 (5 bases each). The CDR3 covers 17 residues. V lost 0 bases to trimming and J lost 5 bases, with 19 bases between them. Germline assignment: CDR1 MNHEY and CDR2 SVGEGT. CDR3 in DNA: TGTGCCAGCAGTTACTCTTCCGTCCGGGGCCATGAGGAGACCCAGTACTTC. Translating gives CASSYSSVRGHEETQYF.

V usage is TRBV5-1 and J usage is TRBJ2-3, with TRBD2 as a possible D gene (5 bases). The V gene lost 6 bases and the J gene lost 6 bases, with 17 bases spanning the gap. Germline V gives CDR1 SGHRS, CDR2 YFSETQ. The CDR3 extends over 14 amino acids. The CDR3 protein is CASKEVTLADTQYF. Here the CDR3 DNA reads TGCGCCAGCAAGGAGGTTACATTAGCGGATACGCAGTATTTT.

The V call is TRBV27, the J call TRBJ2-2; D ambiguous. This CDR3 spans 18 amino acids. Trimming left V 4 bases short and J 8 bases short, with 26 bases between. Germline values: CDR1 MNHEY, CDR2 SMNVEV (reference sequence). In DNA form, the CDR3 reads TGTGCCAGCAGTTATCAGGCTCCTTTTAAACCCGATCCGGGGGAGCTGTTTTTT. Translation gives CASSYQAPFKPDPGELFF.

This clonotype was recorded many times. V gene TRBV7-9 combines with J gene TRBJ2-3, with unresolved D. CDR1 is SEHNR, CDR2 FQNEAQ, per germline (reference sequence). The CDR3 sequence is 13 residues long. The V end lost 1 base, the J end lost 0 bases, and 2 bases lay between the germline ends. The CDR3 DNA is TGTGCCAGCAGCTTAGTCAGCACAGATACGCAGTATTTT. It specifies CASSLVSTDTQYF.

V is TRBV5-1 and J is TRBJ2-3; D may match TRBD1 or TRBD2 (5 bases each). V was shortened by 2 bases and J by 9 bases, with 13 bases between the two germline ends. Per the germline V gene, CDR1 is SGHRS and CDR2 is YFSETQ. The CDR3 consists of 13 residues. Here the CDR3 DNA reads TGCGCCAGCAGCTTAGAGGGGAGCGGAACGCAGTATTTT. This encodes CASSLEGSGTQYF.

The CDR3 loop is CASSSLRGSYNEQFF. DNA for the CDR3: TGCGCCAGCAGCTCCTTAAGGGGCTCCTACAATGAGCAGTTCTTC. The rearrangement joins TRBV5-1 to TRBJ2-1, with D possibly being TRBD1 (5 bases). This CDR3 contains 15 residues. Germline V CDR1 and CDR2: SGHRS, YFSETQ. V lost 3 bases and J 0 bases, leaving 10 bases between the germline ends.